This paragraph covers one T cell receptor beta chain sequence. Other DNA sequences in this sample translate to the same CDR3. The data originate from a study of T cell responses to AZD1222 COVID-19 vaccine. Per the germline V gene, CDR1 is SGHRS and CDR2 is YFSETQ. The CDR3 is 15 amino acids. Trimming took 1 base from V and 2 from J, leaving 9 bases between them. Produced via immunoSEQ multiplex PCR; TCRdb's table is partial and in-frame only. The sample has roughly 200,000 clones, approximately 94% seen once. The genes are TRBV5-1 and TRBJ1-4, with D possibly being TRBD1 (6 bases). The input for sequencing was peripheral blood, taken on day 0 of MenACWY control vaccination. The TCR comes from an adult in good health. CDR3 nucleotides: TGCGCCAGCAGCTTGTCGGGGGCGACTAATGAAAAACTGTTTTTT. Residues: CASSLSGATNEKLFF.